The clone carrying this TCR beta chain has only a few counts. Individual cDNA molecules each received unique molecular identifiers attached to them. TCRdb itself ran the 5' RACE reads through MiXCR, one entry per CDR3 protein. The data show about 40,000 distinct CDR3 sequences, roughly 5% seen once. The data were obtained in a study of early T cells in non-severe SARS-CoV-2 infection. The CDR3 is 14 amino acids. V lost 4 bases and J lost 0, with 10 bases in between. Germline V gene lookup returns CDR1 SQVTM and CDR2 ANQGSEA. The TCR was taken from an adult who was a healthcare worker with PCR-confirmed SARS-CoV-2 infection or an uninfected control (not recorded which). The rearrangement links TRBV29-1 to TRBJ1-3; D ambiguous. The sample comprised whole blood. The CDR3 reads CSVARDYSGNTIYF. CDR3 coding DNA: TGCAGCGTTGCCCGGGATTACTCTGGAAACACCATATATTTT.